This T cell receptor (beta chain) stems from a study of identifying expanded T cells in peripheral blood. Trimming removed 3 bases at V and 1 base at J, with 9 bases between. The CDR3 contains 13 residues. Per the germline V gene, CDR1 is GTSNPN and CDR2 is SVGIG (reference sequence). The table came from immunoSEQ multiplex PCR; TCRdb's copy has only in-frame clones and leaves some out. Among tens of thousands of clones listed, around 84% were seen once. The sequence was collected from a person aged 18 to 69 in good health. Sequences were obtained from blood. The V and J genes are TRBV30 and TRBJ1-1; D might be TRBD1 (5 bases). The CDR3 here is CAWRGTGNTEAFF. CDR3 nucleotides: TGTGCCTGGAGGGGGACGGGGAACACTGAAGCTTTCTTT.